Listed here are 27 T cell receptor beta chains from one sample, sequenced in a study of T-cell memory formation after mild COVID-19. A single record per CDR3 protein comes from TCRdb applying MiXCR to the 5' RACE reads. The sample carries 90,000 to 120,000 distinct CDR3 sequences, roughly 10% recorded once. The sample was PBMCs or a T cell subset sorted from them (not recorded which). The receptors come from a man aged 18 to 30 who had mild COVID-19 (a few samples of this study predate the infection). Cell type and time point are not known.

This clonotype was recorded at least ten times. V gene TRBV7-8 combines with J gene TRBJ1-1, with 7 positions matching TRBD1. Germline V gives CDR1 SGHVS, CDR2 FQNEAQ. V gave up 0 bases and J gave up 11 bases; unmatched junction bases: 12. The CDR3 length is 15 residues. This chain's CDR3 is CASSLAWSGGLFAFF. The CDR3 DNA sequence: TGTGCCAGCAGCTTAGCATGGTCAGGGGGGCTTTTCGCTTTCTTT.

This clonotype was seen a few times. The genes are TRBV2 and TRBJ1-1, with D uncertain. Germline CDR1 is SNHLY and CDR2 is FYNNEI. V lost 6 bases and J lost 2, with 16 bases in between. CDR3 size: 15 residues. The CDR3 region has the DNA TGTGCCAGCAGCCCAGTGCAGGACTCTAACACTGAAGCTTTCTTT. Its translation: CASSPVQDSNTEAFF.

The gene calls are TRBV7-2 and TRBJ1-2, with 12 bases matching TRBD1. The CDR3 is 15 residues long. The J segment lost 4 bases and the V segment lost 2 bases, leaving 2 bases of the junction unmatched. Germline V lookup: CDR1 SGHTA, CDR2 FQGNSA. The CDR3 here is CASSLLGQGAYGYTF. DNA of the CDR3: TGTGCCAGCAGCTTATTGGGACAGGGGGCCTATGGCTACACCTTC.

This clonotype has a handful of counts. V is TRBV4-3 and J is TRBJ1-5; D is possibly TRBD1 (6 bases). V lost 0 bases, J lost 3 bases, and 9 bases lay in between. This CDR3 contains 15 residues. Germline CDR1 LGHNA, CDR2 YSLEER. CDR3 protein: CASSQDWDNNQPQHF. The CDR3 bases are TGCGCCAGCAGCCAAGATTGGGACAACAATCAGCCCCAGCATTTT.

In this sample, this clonotype turned up many times. V gene TRBV27 combines with J gene TRBJ1-5; D remains unclear. The V end lost 1 base, the J end lost 3 bases, and 7 bases lay between the germline ends. The CDR3 totals 14 residues. The germline V gene has CDR1 MNHEY and CDR2 SMNVEV (reference sequence). Here the CDR3 reads CASSLLGYNQPQHF. The CDR3 DNA is TGTGCCAGCAGTTTATTGGGGTACAATCAGCCCCAGCATTTT.

The sample holds a few counts of this clonotype. The gene calls are TRBV6-5 and TRBJ2-6; D is possibly TRBD1 or TRBD2 (5 bases each). The CDR3 has 23 residues. Trimming cost V 9 bases and J 0 bases, with 36 bases left between them. Germline values: CDR1 MNHEY, CDR2 SVGAGI. For the CDR3, the DNA is TGTGCCAGGGACCAACGATGGGCGCATCGGGGACGGCTACTCAGCTCTGGGGCCAACGTCCTGACTTTC. Amino acids: CARDQRWAHRGRLLSSGANVLTF.

In this sample, this clonotype turned up a few times. This chain uses TRBV27 with TRBJ2-3; D not certain. Looked up from germline, CDR1 is MNHEY and CDR2 is SMNVEV (reference sequence). The CDR3 length is 18 residues. Trimming removed 5 bases at V and 1 base at J, with 22 bases between. CDR3 DNA: TGTGCCAGCAGTGAGAAAGGTCCAGGACGGGCGGGCACAGATACGCAGTATTTT. Translation: CASSEKGPGRAGTDTQYF.

This clonotype was observed a few times. CDR3 in DNA: TGTGCCAGCAGCTTTACTAGCGGGGGAGCAGATACGCAGTATTTT. Protein product: CASSFTSGGADTQYF. The chain links TRBV7-2 to TRBJ2-3, with 11 positions matching TRBD2. This CDR3 has 15 amino acids. V gave up 3 bases and J gave up 4 bases; unmatched junction bases: 3. CDR1 SGHTA and CDR2 FQGNSA come from the germline V gene. Looking up the rest from reference TRBV7-2 and TRBJ2-3 gives the full variable domain: GAGVSQSPSNKVTEKGKDVELRCDPISGHTALYWYRQSLGQGLEFLIYFQGNSAPDKSGLPSDRFSAERTGGSVSTLTIQRTQQEDSAVYLCASSFTSGGADTQYFGPGTRLTVL.

This clonotype was seen a handful of times. The chain links TRBV24-1 to TRBJ2-1, with 9 bases lining up with TRBD1. Looked up from germline, CDR1 is KGHDR and CDR2 is SFDVKD. Unmatched junction bases numbered 6, after V lost 9 bases and J lost 7 bases. The CDR3 has 13 amino acids. The CDR3 spells CATSGQGGNEQFF. CDR3 coding DNA: TGTGCCACCTCGGGACAGGGTGGAAATGAGCAGTTCTTC.

Only a few counts were recorded for this clonotype. This chain connects TRBV20-1 to TRBJ2-1; the D is unclear. This CDR3 is 13 amino acids long. Per germline, CDR1 DFQATT and CDR2 SNEGSKA (reference sequence). Trimming took off 3 bases at V and 7 bases at J, with 13 bases between the two ends. The CDR3 spells CSASIVTTNEQFF. As DNA, the CDR3 is TGCAGTGCTAGTATCGTAACTACAAATGAGCAGTTCTTC.

This chain joins TRBV5-1 and TRBJ1-1; 8 bases align to TRBD1. This CDR3 has 16 amino acids. Per germline, CDR1 SGHRS and CDR2 YFSETQ. J lost 4 bases, V lost 2 bases, and 10 bases had no gene match. The CDR3 region has the DNA TGCGCCAGCAGCTTTCGCCAGGGGGCGGACGGCACTGAAGCTTTCTTT. As protein: CASSFRQGADGTEAFF.

This clonotype was picked up a small number of times. The V call is TRBV6-5, the J call TRBJ2-2, with 9 bases identical to TRBD2. The V and J ends lost 2 bases and 6 bases, in that order; junction bases with no gene match: 4. Germline-derived CDR1 and CDR2 are MNHEY and SVGAGI. This CDR3 is 15 amino acids long. In DNA, the CDR3 is TGTGCCAGCAGTTACGTCCAGCGGGGGGCCGGGGAGCTGTTTTTT. It encodes CASSYVQRGAGELFF.

A few counts support this clonotype. The chain combines TRBV19 with TRBJ2-5, with D maybe TRBD1 (6 bases). The germline CDR1 and CDR2 sequences are LNHDA and SQIVND (reference sequence). V was pared by 5 bases and J by 5 bases, with 12 bases between. This CDR3 comprises 13 residues. The CDR3 here is CASSPRQGETQYF. As DNA, the CDR3 is TGTGCCAGTAGTCCCCGGCAGGGGGAGACCCAGTACTTC.

This chain uses TRBV4-1 with TRBJ2-7; TRBD1 matches at 10 bases. In germline, CDR1 is MGHRA, CDR2 YSYEKL. The CDR3 spans 15 residues. The V and J ends lost 3 bases and 5 bases, in that order; junction bases with no gene match: 7. The CDR3 here is CASSHGQGVMDEQYF. The CDR3 DNA reads TGCGCCAGCAGCCACGGACAGGGGGTTATGGACGAGCAGTACTTC.

A few counts support this clonotype. The rearrangement uses TRBV9 and TRBJ2-7; 8 bases are a match to TRBD1. The CDR3 runs to 13 residues. The J segment lost 4 bases and the V segment lost 3 bases, leaving 3 bases of the junction unmatched. Germline V gene sequence: CDR1 SGDLS, CDR2 YYNGEE. The CDR3 here is CASSADRGYEQYF. CDR3 DNA: TGTGCCAGCAGCGCCGACAGGGGATACGAGCAGTACTTC.

This clonotype was counted only a few times. This chain connects TRBV10-3 to TRBJ2-7, with D perhaps matching TRBD1 or TRBD2 (5 bases each). V was clipped by 6 bases and J by 1 base, with 10 bases between them. This CDR3 comprises 13 residues. CDR1 ENHRY and CDR2 SYGVKD come from the germline V gene. CDR3 nucleotides: TGTGCCATCAGCTGGGACGGTTCCTACGAGCAGTACTTC. Residues: CAISWDGSYEQYF.

The V and J genes are TRBV7-3 and TRBJ2-5; 7 nucleotides match TRBD2. Germline lookup yields CDR1 SGHTA and CDR2 FQGTGA. The V gene end was trimmed by 5 bases and the J gene end by 3 bases; junction bases not matched to a gene: 18. The CDR3 is 18 amino acids. The DNA for the CDR3 is TGTGCCAGCAGCCCAGTCGGTCGGGGTGGCAGCGGGGAAGAGACCCAGTACTTC. Translation gives CASSPVGRGGSGEETQYF.

This clonotype was seen a few times. The V and J genes are TRBV12-3 or TRBV12-4 and TRBJ2-2, with 7 bases aligning to TRBD1. There are 16 residues in the CDR3. V was clipped by 5 bases and J by 0 bases; unmatched bases: 6. As DNA, the CDR3 is TGTGCCAGCAGTGGCCGGGACAGAGCGAACACCGGGGAGCTGTTTTTT. Amino acids: CASSGRDRANTGELFF.

At least ten counts were recorded for this clonotype. The rearrangement joins TRBV4-3 to TRBJ2-3, with 8 bases aligning to TRBD2. Germline loops: CDR1 LGHNA, CDR2 YSLEER. The CDR3 totals 15 residues. V gave up 8 bases and J gave up 1 base; unmatched junction bases: 8. This CDR3 reads CASRGGGRGTDTQYF. The CDR3 DNA sequence: TGCGCCAGCCGAGGCGGGGGGCGGGGCACAGATACGCAGTATTTT.

There are many counts of this clonotype. CDR3 coding DNA: TGCGCCAGCAGCCTCCGACCAGGGGCCCGGGAGCAGTACTTC. Residues: CASSLRPGAREQYF. This chain joins TRBV5-1 and TRBJ2-7, with TRBD1 as a possible D gene (6 bases). The V end lost 4 bases, the J end lost 7 bases, and 18 bases lay between the germline ends. Germline V gene data show CDR1 as SGHRS and CDR2 as YFSETQ. The CDR3 loop spans 14 amino acids.

This clonotype has more than one count but fewer than ten. The gene calls are TRBV7-2 and TRBJ2-5, with D perhaps given as TRBD1 or TRBD2 (5 bases each). The V gene lost 6 bases and the J gene lost 10 bases, with 21 bases spanning the gap. This CDR3 contains 14 residues. Germline V gene data show CDR1 as SGHTA and CDR2 as FQGNSA. CDR3 nucleotides: TGTGCCAGCAGTACCGGGACCGGCCGCGCGGTCCAGTACTTC. Its translation: CASSTGTGRAVQYF.

This clonotype has only a few counts. V is TRBV7-2 and J is TRBJ1-1, with 8 positions matching TRBD1. CDR1 and CDR2 (germline): SGHTA, FQGNSA. V lost 4 bases to trimming and J lost 4 bases; unmatched junction nucleotides: 5. The CDR3 extends over 14 amino acids. The CDR3: CASSSRGRVTEAFF. DNA of the CDR3: TGTGCCAGCAGCTCCAGGGGGCGGGTCACTGAAGCTTTCTTT.

This clonotype came up a few times. The chain uses TRBV6-5 and TRBJ2-5, with 8 nucleotides matching TRBD2. This CDR3 has 13 residues. Per germline, CDR1 MNHEY and CDR2 SVGAGI. Germline trimming cut 3 bases from V and 9 bases from J; bases unmatched to any gene: 6. DNA of the CDR3: TGTGCCAGCAGTTATACTAGCGGTTGGGCCCAGTACTTC. Protein sequence: CASSYTSGWAQYF.

This clonotype has only a few counts. The chain joins TRBV6-5 to TRBJ2-3; D not certain. Germline values: CDR1 MNHEY, CDR2 SVGAGI. V shed 5 bases and J shed 0 bases, with 12 bases lying between them. This CDR3 is built from 15 residues. CDR3 protein: CASSPTRTSTDTQYF. The CDR3 nucleotides are TGTGCCAGCAGTCCGACCCGTACTAGCACAGATACGCAGTATTTT.

The J gene is TRBJ2-7, the V gene TRBV7-2; 7 nucleotides align to TRBD1. CDR3 length equals 15 residues. CDR1 and CDR2 (germline): SGHTA, FQGNSA. V was clipped by 6 bases and J by 2 bases; unmatched bases: 10. CDR3 nucleotide sequence: TGTGCCAGCAGGTCTACCGGGACAGACGCCTACGAGCAGTACTTC. As protein: CASRSTGTDAYEQYF.

This clonotype was observed a handful of times. The chain is built from TRBV5-5 and TRBJ2-3; perhaps TRBD1 as D (5 bases). V was pared by 3 bases and J by 10 bases, with 9 bases between. Per the germline V gene, CDR1 is SGHKS and CDR2 is YYEKEE (reference sequence). The CDR3 length is 11 residues. The CDR3 DNA sequence: TGTGCCAGCAGCTCCGGACAAGCGCAGTATTTT. Its translation is CASSSGQAQYF.

This clonotype has a handful of counts. The gene calls are TRBV11-2 and TRBJ2-1, with TRBD1 identical over 10 bases. From germline, CDR1 is SGHAT and CDR2 FQNNGV. This CDR3 spans 17 amino acids. With V trimmed by 0 bases and J by 4 bases, 6 bases remained unmatched. The CDR3 coding sequence is TGTGCCAGCAGCTTAGATCCGGGACAGGGGCTTTACAATGAGCAGTTCTTC. Its translation is CASSLDPGQGLYNEQFF.